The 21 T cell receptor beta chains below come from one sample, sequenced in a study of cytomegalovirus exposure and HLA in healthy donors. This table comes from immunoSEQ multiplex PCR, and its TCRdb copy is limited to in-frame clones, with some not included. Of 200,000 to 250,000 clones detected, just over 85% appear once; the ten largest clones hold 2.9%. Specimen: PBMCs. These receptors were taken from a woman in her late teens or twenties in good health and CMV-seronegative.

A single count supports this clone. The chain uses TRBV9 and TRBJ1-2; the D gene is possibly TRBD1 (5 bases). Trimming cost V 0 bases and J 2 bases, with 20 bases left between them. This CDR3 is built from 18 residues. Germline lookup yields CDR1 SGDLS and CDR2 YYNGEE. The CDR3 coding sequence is TGTGCCAGCAGCGTAGGGTGGGCAGGACACTCCGAAAACTATGGCTACACCTTC. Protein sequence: CASSVGWAGHSENYGYTF.

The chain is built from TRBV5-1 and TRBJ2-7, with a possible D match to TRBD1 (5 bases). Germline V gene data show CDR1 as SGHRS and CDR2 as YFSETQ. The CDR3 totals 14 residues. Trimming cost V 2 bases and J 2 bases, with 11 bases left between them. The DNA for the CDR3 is TGCGCCAGCAGCTTTTCGGCAGGGACCTACGAGCAGTACTTC. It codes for CASSFSAGTYEQYF.

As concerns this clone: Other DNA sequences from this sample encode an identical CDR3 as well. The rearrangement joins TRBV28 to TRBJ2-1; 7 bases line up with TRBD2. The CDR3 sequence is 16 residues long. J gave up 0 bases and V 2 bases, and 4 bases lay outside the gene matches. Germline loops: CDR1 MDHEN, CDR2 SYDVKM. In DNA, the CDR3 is TGTGCCAGCAGTTTAACGGGCGGGAGCTCCTACAATGAGCAGTTCTTC. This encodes CASSLTGGSSYNEQFF.

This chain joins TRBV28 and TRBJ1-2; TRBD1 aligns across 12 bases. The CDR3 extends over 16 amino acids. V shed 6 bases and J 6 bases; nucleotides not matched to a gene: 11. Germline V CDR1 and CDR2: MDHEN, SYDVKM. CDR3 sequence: CASSRDRGRAYHGYTF. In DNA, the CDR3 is TGTGCCAGCAGCCGGGACAGGGGGCGCGCATACCATGGCTACACCTTC.

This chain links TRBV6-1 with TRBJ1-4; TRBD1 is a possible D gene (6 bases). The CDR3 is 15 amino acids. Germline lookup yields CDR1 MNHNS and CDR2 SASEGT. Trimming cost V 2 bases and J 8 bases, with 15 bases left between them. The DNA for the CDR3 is TGTGCCAGCAGTGAATGGGGGCCATCATCCGAAAAACTGTTTTTT. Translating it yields CASSEWGPSSEKLFF.

In DNA, the CDR3 is TGTGCCAGCAGTTTCGGGAACTATGGCTACACCTTC. Translating it yields CASSFGNYGYTF. The chain couples TRBV28 to TRBJ1-2; the D is unclear. Trimming stripped 3 bases from V and 2 bases from J, with 4 bases between. CDR1 is MDHEN, CDR2 SYDVKM, per germline. This CDR3 contains 12 residues.

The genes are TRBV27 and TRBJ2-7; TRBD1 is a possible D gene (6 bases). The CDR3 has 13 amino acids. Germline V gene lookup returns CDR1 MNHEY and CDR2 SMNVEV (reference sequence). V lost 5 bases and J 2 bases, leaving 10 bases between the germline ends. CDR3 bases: TGTGCCAGCAGTCCGAGGGGGACCTACGAGCAGTACTTC. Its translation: CASSPRGTYEQYF.

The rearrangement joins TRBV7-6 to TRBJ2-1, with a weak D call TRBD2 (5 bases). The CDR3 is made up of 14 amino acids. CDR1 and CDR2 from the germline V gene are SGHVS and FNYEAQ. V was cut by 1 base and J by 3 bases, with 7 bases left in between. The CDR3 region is CASSLVGDYNEQFF. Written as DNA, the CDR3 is TGTGCCAGCAGCTTAGTGGGAGACTACAATGAGCAGTTCTTC.

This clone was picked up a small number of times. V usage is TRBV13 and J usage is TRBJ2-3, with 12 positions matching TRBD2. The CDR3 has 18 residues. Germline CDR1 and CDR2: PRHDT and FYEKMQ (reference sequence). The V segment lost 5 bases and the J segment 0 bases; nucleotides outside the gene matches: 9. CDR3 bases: TGTGCCAGCAGCCAGCGAGCTAGCGGGAGGGCTAGCACAGATACGCAGTATTTT. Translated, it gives CASSQRASGRASTDTQYF.

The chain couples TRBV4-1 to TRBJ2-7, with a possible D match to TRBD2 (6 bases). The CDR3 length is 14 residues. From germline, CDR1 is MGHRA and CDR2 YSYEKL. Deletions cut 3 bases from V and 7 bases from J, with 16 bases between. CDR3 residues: CASSHGGGGREQYF. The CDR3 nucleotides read TGCGCCAGCAGCCACGGCGGAGGAGGGAGGGAGCAGTACTTC.

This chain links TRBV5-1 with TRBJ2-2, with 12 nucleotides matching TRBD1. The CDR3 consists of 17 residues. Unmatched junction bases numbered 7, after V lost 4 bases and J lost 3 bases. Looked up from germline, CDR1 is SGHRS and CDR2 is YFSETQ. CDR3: CASSRSGQGAYTGELFF. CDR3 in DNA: TGCGCCAGCAGCAGGTCGGGACAGGGGGCATACACCGGGGAGCTGTTTTTT.

CDR3 DNA sequence: TGTGCCAGCAGCGGAGCCCCCGAAGGTCCCCGGGACTTGTCCTACGAGCAGTACTTC. This encodes CASSGAPEGPRDLSYEQYF. The chain couples TRBV7-9 to TRBJ2-7; D perhaps matches TRBD2 (6 bases). V lost 5 bases and J lost 1, with 27 bases in between. CDR1 and CDR2 (germline): SEHNR, FQNEAQ (reference sequence). The CDR3 has 19 amino acids.

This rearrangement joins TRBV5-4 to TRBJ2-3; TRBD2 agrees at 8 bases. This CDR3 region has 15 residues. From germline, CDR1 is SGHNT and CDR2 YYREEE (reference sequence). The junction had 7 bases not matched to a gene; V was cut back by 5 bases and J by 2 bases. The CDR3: CASRPLAGPTDTQYF. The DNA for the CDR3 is TGTGCCAGCAGGCCGCTAGCGGGCCCCACAGATACGCAGTATTTT.

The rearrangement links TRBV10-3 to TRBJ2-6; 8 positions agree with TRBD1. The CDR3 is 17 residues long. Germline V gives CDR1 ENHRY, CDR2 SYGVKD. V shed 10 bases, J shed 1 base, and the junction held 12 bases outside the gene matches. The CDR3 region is CATTGGIESSGANVLTF. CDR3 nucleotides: TGTGCCACCACAGGGGGAATTGAATCTTCTGGGGCCAACGTCCTGACTTTC.

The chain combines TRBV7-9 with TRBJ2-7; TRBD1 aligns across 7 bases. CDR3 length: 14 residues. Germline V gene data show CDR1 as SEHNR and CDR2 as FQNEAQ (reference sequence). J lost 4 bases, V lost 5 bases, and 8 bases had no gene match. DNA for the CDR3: TGTGCCAGCAGCCCTGACAGGGTTGGGTACGAGCAGTACTTC. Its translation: CASSPDRVGYEQYF.

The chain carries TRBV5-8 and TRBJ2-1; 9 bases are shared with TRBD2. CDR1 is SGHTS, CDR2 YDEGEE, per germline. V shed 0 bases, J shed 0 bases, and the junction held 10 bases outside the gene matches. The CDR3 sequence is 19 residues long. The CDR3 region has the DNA TGTGCCAGCAGCTTGGGGTTCTGGTCTAGCGGGACCTCCTACAATGAGCAGTTCTTC. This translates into CASSLGFWSSGTSYNEQFF.

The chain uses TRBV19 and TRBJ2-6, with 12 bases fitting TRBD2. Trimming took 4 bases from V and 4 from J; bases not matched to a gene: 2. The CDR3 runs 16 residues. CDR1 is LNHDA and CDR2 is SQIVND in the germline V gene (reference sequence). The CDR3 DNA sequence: TGTGCCAGTAGTACTAGCGGGAGGGCAGGGGCCAACGTCCTGACTTTC. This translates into CASSTSGRAGANVLTF.

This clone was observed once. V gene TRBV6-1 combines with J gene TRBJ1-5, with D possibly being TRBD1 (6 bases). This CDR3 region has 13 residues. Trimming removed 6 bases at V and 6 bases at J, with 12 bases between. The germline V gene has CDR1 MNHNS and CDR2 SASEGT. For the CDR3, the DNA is TGTGCCAGCAGGTGGGGGCCCGCTCAGCCCCAGCATTTT. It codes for CASRWGPAQPQHF.

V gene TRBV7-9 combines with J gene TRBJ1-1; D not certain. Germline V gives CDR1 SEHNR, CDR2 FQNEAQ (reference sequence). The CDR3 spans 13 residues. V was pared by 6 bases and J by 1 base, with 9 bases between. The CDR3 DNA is TGTGCCAGCAGGCAGGAACCGAACACTGAAGCTTTCTTT. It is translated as CASRQEPNTEAFF.

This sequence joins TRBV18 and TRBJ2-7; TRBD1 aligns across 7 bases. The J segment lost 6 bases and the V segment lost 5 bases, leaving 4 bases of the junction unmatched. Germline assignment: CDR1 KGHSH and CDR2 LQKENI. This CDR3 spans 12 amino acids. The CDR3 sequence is CASSKDRAEQYF. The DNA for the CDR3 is TGTGCCAGCTCAAAAGACAGGGCCGAGCAGTACTTC.

The CDR3 here is CASNYGPGEQFF. DNA for the CDR3: TGTGCCAGTAACTATGGCCCGGGGGAGCAGTTCTTC. This chain uses TRBV19 with TRBJ2-1; possibly TRBD2 for D (5 bases). Trimming stripped 7 bases from V and 10 bases from J, with 14 bases between. Germline V gene lookup returns CDR1 LNHDA and CDR2 SQIVND (reference sequence). CDR3 size: 12 residues.